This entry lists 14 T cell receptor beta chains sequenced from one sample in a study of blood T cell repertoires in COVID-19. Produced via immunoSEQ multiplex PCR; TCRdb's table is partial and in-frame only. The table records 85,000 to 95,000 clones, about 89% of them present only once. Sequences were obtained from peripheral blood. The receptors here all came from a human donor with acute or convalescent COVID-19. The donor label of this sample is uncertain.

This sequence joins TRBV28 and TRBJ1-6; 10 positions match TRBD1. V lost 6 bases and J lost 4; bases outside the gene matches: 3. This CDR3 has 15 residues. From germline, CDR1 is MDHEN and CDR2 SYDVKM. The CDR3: CASREGQGYNSPLHF. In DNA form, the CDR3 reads TGTGCCAGCAGGGAGGGACAGGGGTATAATTCACCCCTCCACTTT.

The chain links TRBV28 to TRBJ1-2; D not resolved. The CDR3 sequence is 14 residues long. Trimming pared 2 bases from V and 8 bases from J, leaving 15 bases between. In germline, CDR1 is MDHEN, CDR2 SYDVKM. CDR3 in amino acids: CASSLETPALGYTF. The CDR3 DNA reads TGTGCCAGCAGTTTAGAAACCCCTGCTCTAGGCTACACCTTC.

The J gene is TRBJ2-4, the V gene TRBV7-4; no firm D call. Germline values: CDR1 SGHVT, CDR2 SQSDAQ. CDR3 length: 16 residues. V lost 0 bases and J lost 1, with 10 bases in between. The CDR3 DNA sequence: TGTGCCAGCAGCTTAGCCCCCCCGCGGGCCAAAAACATTCAGTACTTC. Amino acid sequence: CASSLAPPRAKNIQYF.

CDR3: CASIQASGGASYNEQFF. The CDR3 DNA sequence: TGTGCCAGCATTCAAGCTAGCGGGGGGGCCTCCTACAATGAGCAGTTCTTC. The chain carries TRBV28 and TRBJ2-1; TRBD2 aligns across 12 bases. Germline trimming cut 7 bases from V and 0 bases from J; bases unmatched to any gene: 7. Germline CDR1 reads MDHEN; CDR2 reads SYDVKM. The CDR3 loop spans 17 amino acids.

CDR3 sequence: CASSANWEGTGSSYEQYF. The CDR3, as DNA: TGTGCCAGCAGCGCTAATTGGGAGGGGACAGGGTCCTCCTACGAGCAGTACTTC. The chain couples TRBV7-8 to TRBJ2-7; 9 positions agree with TRBD1. After removal of 5 bases from V and 0 bases from J, the junction contained 14 bases not matched to a gene. Germline values: CDR1 SGHVS, CDR2 FQNEAQ. The CDR3 length is 18 residues.

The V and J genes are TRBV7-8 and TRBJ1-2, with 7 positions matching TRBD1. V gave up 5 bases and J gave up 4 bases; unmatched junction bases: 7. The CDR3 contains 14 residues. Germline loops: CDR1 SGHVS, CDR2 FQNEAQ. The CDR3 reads CASSRGQSLYGYTF. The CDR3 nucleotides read TGTGCCAGCAGCCGGGGACAGTCCCTCTATGGCTACACCTTC.

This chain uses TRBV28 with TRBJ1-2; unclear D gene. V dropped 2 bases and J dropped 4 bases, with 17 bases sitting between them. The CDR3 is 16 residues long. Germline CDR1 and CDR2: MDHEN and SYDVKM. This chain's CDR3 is CASSLVGRLEIYGYTF. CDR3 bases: TGTGCCAGCAGTTTAGTGGGCAGGTTGGAAATCTATGGCTACACCTTC.

Written as DNA, the CDR3 is TGCAGCGTTTGGGGGAGCGGGGGCCAAGAGACCCAGTACTTC. It codes for CSVWGSGGQETQYF. The chain joins TRBV29-1 to TRBJ2-5, with 8 bases aligning to TRBD2. This CDR3 region has 14 residues. Germline V gene sequence: CDR1 SQVTM, CDR2 ANQGSEA. The V gene end was trimmed by 5 bases and the J gene end by 1 base; junction bases not matched to a gene: 6.

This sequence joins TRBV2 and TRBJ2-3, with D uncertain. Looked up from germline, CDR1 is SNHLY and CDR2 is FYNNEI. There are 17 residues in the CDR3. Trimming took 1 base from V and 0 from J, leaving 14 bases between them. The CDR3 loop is CASSEVYPAESTDTQYF. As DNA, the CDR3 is TGTGCCAGCAGTGAAGTATATCCGGCGGAGAGCACAGATACGCAGTATTTT.

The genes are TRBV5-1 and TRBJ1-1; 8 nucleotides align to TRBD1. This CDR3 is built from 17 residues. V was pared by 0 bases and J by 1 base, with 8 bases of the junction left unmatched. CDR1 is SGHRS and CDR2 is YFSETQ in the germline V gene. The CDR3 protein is CASSLAPGTGGNTEAFF. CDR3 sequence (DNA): TGCGCCAGCAGCTTGGCCCCCGGGACAGGTGGGAACACTGAAGCTTTCTTT.

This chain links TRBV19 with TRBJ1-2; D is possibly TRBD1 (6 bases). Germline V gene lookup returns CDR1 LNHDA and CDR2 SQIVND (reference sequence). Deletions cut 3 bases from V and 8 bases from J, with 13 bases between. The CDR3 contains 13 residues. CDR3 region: CASSMGRGYGYTF. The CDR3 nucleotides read TGTGCCAGTAGTATGGGCAGGGGCTACGGCTACACCTTC.

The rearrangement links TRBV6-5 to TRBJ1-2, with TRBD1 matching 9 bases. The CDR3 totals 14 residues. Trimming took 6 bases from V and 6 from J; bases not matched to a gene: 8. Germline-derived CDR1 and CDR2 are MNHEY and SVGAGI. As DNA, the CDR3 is TGTGCCAGCAGAGCTCCGGGACAGGGAGATGGCTACACCTTC. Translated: CASRAPGQGDGYTF.

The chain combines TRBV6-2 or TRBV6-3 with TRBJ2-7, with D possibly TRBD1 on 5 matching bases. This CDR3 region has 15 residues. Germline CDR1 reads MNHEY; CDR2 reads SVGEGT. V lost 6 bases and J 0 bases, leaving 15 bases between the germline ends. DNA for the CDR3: TGTGCCAGCAGCCCCGGTGACAGTCGCTCCTACGAGCAGTACTTC. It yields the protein CASSPGDSRSYEQYF.

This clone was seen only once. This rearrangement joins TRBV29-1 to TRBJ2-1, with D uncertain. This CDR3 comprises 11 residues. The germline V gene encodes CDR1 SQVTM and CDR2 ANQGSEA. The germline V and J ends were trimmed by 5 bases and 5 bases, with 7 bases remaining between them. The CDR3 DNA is TGCAGCGTTTACCGGGACAATGAGCAGTTCTTC. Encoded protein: CSVYRDNEQFF.